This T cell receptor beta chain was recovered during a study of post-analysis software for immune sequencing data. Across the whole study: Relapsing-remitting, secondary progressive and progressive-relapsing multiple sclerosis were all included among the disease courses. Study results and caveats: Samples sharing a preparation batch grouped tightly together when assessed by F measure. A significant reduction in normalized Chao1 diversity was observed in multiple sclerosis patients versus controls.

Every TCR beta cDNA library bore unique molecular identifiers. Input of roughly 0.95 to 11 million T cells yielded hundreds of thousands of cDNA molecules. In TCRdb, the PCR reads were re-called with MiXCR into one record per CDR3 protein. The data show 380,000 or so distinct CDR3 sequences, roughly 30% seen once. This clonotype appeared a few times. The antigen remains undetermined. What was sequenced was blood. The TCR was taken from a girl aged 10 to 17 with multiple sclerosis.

The chain's CDR3 is CSAPPRPSTDTQYF. The CDR3 DNA reads as TGCAGTGCTCCCCCTCGCCCCAGCACAGATACGCAGTATTTT. The V call is TRBV20-1, the J call TRBJ2-3; unclear D gene. Germline-derived CDR1 and CDR2 are DFQATT and SNEGSKA (reference sequence). Trimming stripped 5 bases from V and 0 bases from J, with 12 bases between. The CDR3 is 14 residues long.